A selection of T cell receptor beta chains follows, all from one sample in a study of T cell changes during pregnancy in multiple sclerosis. Clones were read by immunoSEQ multiplex PCR, and TCRdb kept only the in-frame ones, dropping some. The sample lists tens of thousands of clones, about 90% occurring once. The sample here was peripheral blood, taken in the third trimester of pregnancy. Every receptor here comes from a female donor in good health, enrolled as a control in a pregnancy study. The CDR3 runs from the conserved cysteine through the conserved F or W. A D gene is named only where the DNA matches it firmly. Expanded clones get a size class; other rows say once, few or many, or leave the size out.

abundance: -
j_gene: TRBJ2-3
v_gene: TRBV5-1
d_gene: TRBD2
CDR3aa: CASSIFGTSGTDTQYF
CDR3nt: TGCGCCAGCAGCATTTTCGGGACTAGCGGCACAGATACGCAGTATTTT

abundance: -
j_gene: TRBJ1-2
v_gene: TRBV28
d_gene: TRBD1
CDR3aa: CASRGTDLNLNYGYTF
CDR3nt: TGTGCCAGCAGGGGGACAGACCTAAATCTTAACTATGGCTACACCTTC

abundance: -
j_gene: TRBJ2-7
v_gene: TRBV10-3
d_gene: -
CDR3aa: CAISDNTPYEQYF
CDR3nt: TGTGCCATCAGTGATAATACTCCTTACGAGCAGTACTTC

abundance: -
j_gene: TRBJ2-2
v_gene: TRBV4-3
d_gene: -
CDR3aa: CASSQEEVPTGELFF
CDR3nt: TGCGCCAGCAGCCAAGAAGAGGTACCCACCGGGGAGCTGTTTTTT

abundance: -
j_gene: TRBJ1-1
v_gene: TRBV23-1
d_gene: TRBD1
CDR3aa: CASSQSGQDTEAFF
CDR3nt: TGCGCCAGCAGTCAATCGGGACAGGACACTGAAGCTTTCTTT

abundance: -
j_gene: TRBJ2-5
v_gene: TRBV5-6
d_gene: TRBD2
CDR3aa: CASSLGLAGATGETQYF
CDR3nt: TGTGCCAGCAGCTTGGGACTAGCGGGGGCTACCGGGGAGACCCAGTACTTC

abundance: -
j_gene: TRBJ2-2
v_gene: TRBV19
d_gene: TRBD1
CDR3aa: CASSIGLTGAGELFF
CDR3nt: TGTGCCAGTAGTATCGGGTTAACAGGGGCCGGGGAGCTGTTTTTT

abundance: -
j_gene: TRBJ1-1
v_gene: TRBV6-1
d_gene: -
CDR3aa: CASSESVLNTEAFF
CDR3nt: TGTGCCAGCAGTGAAAGCGTACTGAACACTGAAGCTTTCTTT

abundance: -
j_gene: TRBJ2-7
v_gene: TRBV19
d_gene: -
CDR3aa: CASSQAFTSYEQYF
CDR3nt: TGTGCCAGTTCACAGGCTTTCACCTCCTACGAGCAGTACTTC

abundance: -
j_gene: TRBJ2-1
v_gene: TRBV7-2
d_gene: -
CDR3aa: CASKERTAYNEQFF
CDR3nt: TGTGCCAGCAAGGAGAGGACAGCCTACAATGAGCAGTTCTTC

abundance: -
j_gene: TRBJ1-5
v_gene: TRBV5-8
d_gene: -
CDR3aa: CASSFLSQPQHF
CDR3nt: TGTGCCAGCAGCTTTCTTTCCCAGCCCCAGCATTTT

abundance: -
j_gene: TRBJ2-1
v_gene: TRBV11-2
d_gene: -
CDR3aa: CASSFGGLYNEQFF
CDR3nt: TGTGCCAGCAGCTTCGGAGGACTTTACAATGAGCAGTTCTTC

abundance: -
j_gene: TRBJ2-5
v_gene: TRBV27
d_gene: -
CDR3aa: CASSLGGRGETQYF
CDR3nt: TGTGCCAGCAGCTTAGGAGGGCGCGGAGAGACCCAGTACTTC

abundance: -
j_gene: TRBJ1-1
v_gene: TRBV7-3
d_gene: -
CDR3aa: CASSSGQPGAVTEAFF
CDR3nt: TGTGCCAGCAGCTCCGGACAGCCCGGCGCGGTGACTGAAGCTTTCTTT

abundance: few
j_gene: TRBJ2-7
v_gene: TRBV7-9
d_gene: -
CDR3aa: CASSLANRDEQYF
CDR3nt: TGTGCCAGCAGCTTAGCGAACCGGGACGAGCAGTACTTC

abundance: -
j_gene: TRBJ1-1
v_gene: TRBV29-1
d_gene: -
CDR3aa: CSTSRTENTEAFF
CDR3nt: TGCAGCACTTCACGGACAGAGAACACTGAAGCTTTCTTT

abundance: -
j_gene: TRBJ1-2
v_gene: TRBV18
d_gene: TRBD1
CDR3aa: CASSLSPGQGDGYTF
CDR3nt: TGTGCCAGCTCACTCTCTCCGGGACAGGGCGATGGCTACACCTTC

abundance: -
j_gene: TRBJ2-3
v_gene: TRBV5-1
d_gene: TRBD2
CDR3aa: CASSLAAVAGAQGTQYF
CDR3nt: TGCGCCAGCAGCTTGGCGGCGGTAGCGGGCGCGCAGGGTACGCAGTATTTT

abundance: -
j_gene: TRBJ1-2
v_gene: TRBV9
d_gene: TRBD1
CDR3aa: CASSVGTGDLGGYTF
CDR3nt: TGTGCCAGCAGCGTCGGGACAGGGGATTTAGGGGGCTACACCTTC

abundance: -
j_gene: TRBJ1-2
v_gene: TRBV7-3
d_gene: TRBD1
CDR3aa: CASSLTLGGAYGYTF
CDR3nt: TGTGCCAGCAGCTTAACTCTAGGGGGCGCCTATGGCTACACCTTC

abundance: -
j_gene: TRBJ2-3
v_gene: TRBV13
d_gene: -
CDR3aa: CASSLNTGTMDTQYF
CDR3nt: TGTGCCAGCAGTCTCAACACGGGAACGATGGATACGCAGTATTTT

abundance: -
j_gene: TRBJ2-7
v_gene: TRBV6-5
d_gene: -
CDR3aa: CASSYERSSYEQYF
CDR3nt: TGTGCCAGCAGTTACGAAAGGAGCTCCTACGAGCAGTACTTC

abundance: -
j_gene: TRBJ2-6
v_gene: TRBV7-3
d_gene: TRBD1
CDR3aa: CASSLGDRGSSGANVLTF
CDR3nt: TGTGCCAGCAGCTTAGGGGACAGGGGGAGCTCTGGGGCCAACGTCCTGACTTTC

abundance: -
j_gene: TRBJ1-5
v_gene: TRBV30
d_gene: -
CDR3aa: CAWSAGGTSNQPQHF
CDR3nt: TGTGCCTGGAGTGCGGGGGGGACTAGCAATCAGCCCCAGCATTTT

abundance: -
j_gene: TRBJ1-3
v_gene: TRBV9
d_gene: -
CDR3aa: CASSSSAIISGNTIYF
CDR3nt: TGTGCCAGCAGCTCGTCAGCGATCATATCTGGAAACACCATATATTTT

abundance: -
j_gene: TRBJ1-1
v_gene: TRBV7-8
d_gene: -
CDR3aa: CASSPEAVSNTEAFF
CDR3nt: TGTGCCAGCAGCCCTGAAGCTGTATCGAACACTGAAGCTTTCTTT

abundance: -
j_gene: TRBJ2-7
v_gene: TRBV7-9
d_gene: TRBD1
CDR3aa: CASSLLRGQRVYEQYF
CDR3nt: TGTGCCAGCAGCCTTCTGAGGGGACAGAGAGTCTACGAGCAGTACTTC